The sequence of this TCR beta chain was determined in a study of OX40 agonist ivuxolimab in advanced cancers. As for the study in general: A mean age of about 56 years, range roughly 23 to 79, was recorded, and approximately 85% were male.

The CDR3 consists of 15 residues. V was pared by 4 bases and J by 4 bases, with 9 bases of the junction left unmatched. The germline CDR1 and CDR2 sequences are SGHRS and YFSETQ. Broader study findings: The authors did not determine the antigen specificity of the expanded peripheral T cells. More expanded clones were seen, on average, in CD8+ T cells than in CD4+.

Drawing of blood for sampling happened at baseline, at cycle 4 day 1, and at cycle 7 day 1. Sequencing used immunoSEQ multiplex PCR; TCRdb keeps in-frame clones, though not all of them. Among approximately 29,000 clones listed, about 77% were seen once. Comment on this clone: Its antigen is currently unknown.

This TCR was recovered from an adult with an advanced solid tumor such as melanoma, head and neck, liver or kidney cancer. Sequences were derived from CD4+ or CD8+ T cells sorted from blood, sampled in a trial of the OX40 agonist ivuxolimab. This chain joins TRBV5-1 and TRBJ2-3; 7 bases line up with TRBD1. The CDR3 DNA follows: TGCGCCAGCAGCCCAAGGACAGGAGTTCCAGATACGCAGTATTTT. It translates to CASSPRTGVPDTQYF.